The 8 T cell receptor beta chains given below trace back to one sample, sequenced in a study of T cell responses to AZD1222 COVID-19 vaccine (dated by TCRdb to about 2021). What the time point label conveys for this sample: baseline before first vaccination. The library was obtained by the immunoSEQ multiplex PCR assay. TCRdb re-hosts the immuneACCESS table, in-frame sequences only. Its copies lack some clones; in the studies checked, an unresolved V gene accounts for under half of them, and the cause for the rest is not known. The sample table shows around 95,000 clones, and 80% to 95% are seen once. The ten largest account for 1.5% to 2% of the sample. The sample consisted of peripheral blood, taken on day 0 of AZD1222 vaccination. These receptors were collected from an adult in good health.

The CDR3: CASRRQGVYEQYF. The CDR3 DNA reads TGTGCCAGCCGACGACAGGGGGTCTACGAGCAGTACTTC. The chain links TRBV2 to TRBJ2-7; TRBD1 aligns across 9 bases. The V gene's germline CDR1 is SNHLY and CDR2 FYNNEI. V trimming: 8 bases; J trimming: 3 bases; junction bases outside the gene matches: 5. CDR3 size: 13 residues.

V gene TRBV19 combines with J gene TRBJ1-5, with TRBD1 matching 7 bases. The CDR3 is 14 amino acids. Germline trimming cut 5 bases from V and 4 bases from J; bases unmatched to any gene: 5. CDR1 is LNHDA, CDR2 SQIVND, per germline (reference sequence). As DNA, the CDR3 is TGTGCCAGTAGTTATCAGGGGGGGAATCAGCCCCAGCATTTT. Its translation: CASSYQGGNQPQHF.

The rearrangement links TRBV9 to TRBJ2-5; a possible D gene is TRBD2 (6 bases). This CDR3 has 13 amino acids. V dropped 7 bases and J dropped 4 bases, with 14 bases sitting between them. Germline V gene data show CDR1 as SGDLS and CDR2 as YYNGEE. Here the CDR3 DNA reads TGTGCCAGCGCTATGGGGGGTGCAGAGACCCAGTACTTC. Residues: CASAMGGAETQYF.

The chain is built from TRBV4-1 and TRBJ2-3; a weak D match, TRBD2 (5 bases). V lost 5 bases to trimming and J lost 2 bases, with 14 bases between them. The CDR3 runs to 15 residues. CDR1 and CDR2 (germline): MGHRA, YSYEKL. CDR3 bases: TGCGCCAGCAGCATCCGGGGAGCTTACACAGATACGCAGTATTTT. Translated, it gives CASSIRGAYTDTQYF.

The chain links TRBV6-5 to TRBJ1-1; D is possibly TRBD1 (6 bases). There are 14 residues in the CDR3. Trimming cost V 6 bases and J 0 bases, with 11 bases left between them. CDR1 is MNHEY, CDR2 SVGAGI, per germline. The CDR3 sequence: CASSGGSLNTEAFF. DNA for the CDR3: TGTGCCAGCAGCGGGGGCAGCCTGAACACTGAAGCTTTCTTT.

The rearrangement uses TRBV7-8 and TRBJ2-1; 15 bases are a match to TRBD2. Trimming at V came to 4 bases and at J to 0 bases, leaving 10 bases not matched to a gene. Germline CDR1 and CDR2: SGHVS and FQNEAQ. This CDR3 spans 20 amino acids. CDR3 sequence reads: CASSSEGLAGGLSSYNEQFF. The CDR3 DNA is TGTGCCAGCAGCTCGGAGGGACTAGCGGGAGGCCTTAGCTCCTACAATGAGCAGTTCTTC.

This sequence joins TRBV5-5 and TRBJ2-7; 7 bases are shared with TRBD1. Germline V gives CDR1 SGHKS, CDR2 YYEKEE (reference sequence). The CDR3 consists of 14 residues. With V trimmed by 0 bases and J by 0 bases, 0 bases remained unmatched. CDR3 DNA: TGTGCCAGCAGCTTGGCAGGGGGCTCCTACGAGCAGTACTTC. Its protein product is CASSLAGGSYEQYF.

The chain has TRBV2 and TRBJ1-5; possible D gene TRBD1, 6 bases. The CDR3 contains 13 residues. V shed 10 bases and J shed 4 bases, with 14 bases lying between them. Germline CDR1 reads SNHLY; CDR2 reads FYNNEI. Written as DNA, the CDR3 is TGTGCCACTTCCGGGACAACGAATCAGCCCCAGCATTTT. This codes for CATSGTTNQPQHF.